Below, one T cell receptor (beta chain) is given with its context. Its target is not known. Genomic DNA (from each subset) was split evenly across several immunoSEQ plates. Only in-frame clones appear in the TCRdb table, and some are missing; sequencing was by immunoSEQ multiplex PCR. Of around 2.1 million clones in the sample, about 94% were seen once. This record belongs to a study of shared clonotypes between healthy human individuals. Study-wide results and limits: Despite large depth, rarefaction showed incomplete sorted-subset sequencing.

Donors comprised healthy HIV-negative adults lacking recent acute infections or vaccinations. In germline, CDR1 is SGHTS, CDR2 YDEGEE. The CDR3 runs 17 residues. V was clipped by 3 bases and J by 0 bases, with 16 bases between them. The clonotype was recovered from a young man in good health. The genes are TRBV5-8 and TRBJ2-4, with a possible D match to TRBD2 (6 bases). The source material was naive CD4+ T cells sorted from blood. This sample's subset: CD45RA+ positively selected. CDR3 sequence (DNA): TGTGCCAGCAGCTACAAGATCGGAGCGGGAGCCAAAAACATTCAGTACTTC. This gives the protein CASSYKIGAGAKNIQYF. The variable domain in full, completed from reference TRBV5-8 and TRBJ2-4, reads EAGVTQSPTHLIKTRGQQATLRCSPISGHTSVYWYQQALGLGLQFLLWYDEGEERNRGNFPPRFSGRQFPNYSSELNVNALELEDSALYLCASSYKIGAGAKNIQYFGAGTRLSVL.